This is a list of T cell receptor beta chains from one sample in a study of regulatory T cells. Sequencing was performed with immunoSEQ multiplex PCR; in TCRdb, only in-frame clones are kept and a portion is missing. Among about 6,100 clones listed, more than 80% were seen once. What was sequenced was CD4+ Tregs sorted from blood. These receptors all stem from a person under 30 with CD3G deficiency. The conserved cysteine and the conserved F or W are not part of the CDR3 here. A D gene is named only where the DNA matches it firmly. Rows may omit the clone size; those that give it use once, few, many or a size class.

size	D	V	J	CDR3
once	NA	TRBV30	TRBJ2-5	AWSVGKETQY
few	NA	TRBV28	TRBJ1-5	ASSLQEFRQPQH
NA	TRBD1	TRBV5-1	TRBJ2-5	ASRPGQGAAETQY
NA	TRBD2	TRBV7-8	TRBJ2-1	ASSTPGLYNEQF
NA	NA	TRBV19	TRBJ1-5	ASSPSGYSNQPQH
NA	NA	TRBV5-1	TRBJ2-7	ASSLAGGRDEQY
NA	NA	TRBV19	TRBJ2-1	ASSIRGGIGGYNEQF
NA	NA	TRBV11-2	TRBJ1-6	ASRTGTLGSPLH
NA	NA	TRBV28	TRBJ2-7	ASSFAGSSYEQY
NA	NA	TRBV20-1	TRBJ2-3	SATNTDTQY
once	NA	TRBV5-1	TRBJ1-1	ASSLHPANTEAF
NA	NA	TRBV18	TRBJ2-6	ASSSKSSGANVLT
NA	TRBD2	TRBV7-6	TRBJ2-3	ASSLGLAGDTQY
once	NA	TRBV6-1	TRBJ2-7	ASSLQGSYEQY
NA	TRBD2	TRBV30	TRBJ2-3	AWSPAGPDTQY